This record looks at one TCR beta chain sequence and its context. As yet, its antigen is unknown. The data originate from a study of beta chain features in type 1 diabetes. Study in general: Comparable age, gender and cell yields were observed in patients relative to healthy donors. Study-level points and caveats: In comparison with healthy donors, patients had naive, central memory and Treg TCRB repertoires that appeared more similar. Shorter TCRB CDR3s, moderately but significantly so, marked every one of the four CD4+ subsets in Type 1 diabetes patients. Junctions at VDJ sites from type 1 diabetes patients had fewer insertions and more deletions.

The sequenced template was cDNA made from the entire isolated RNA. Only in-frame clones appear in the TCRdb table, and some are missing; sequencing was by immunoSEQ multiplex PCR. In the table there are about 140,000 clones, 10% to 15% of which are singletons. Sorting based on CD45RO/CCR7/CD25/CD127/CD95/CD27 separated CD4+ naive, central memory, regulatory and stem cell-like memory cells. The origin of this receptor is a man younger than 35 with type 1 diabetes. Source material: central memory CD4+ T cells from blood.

The CDR3 is CASSLDPGLYEQYF. In DNA form, the CDR3 reads TGCGCCAGCAGCTTGGATCCCGGACTATACGAGCAGTACTTC. The V call is TRBV5-1, the J call TRBJ2-7, with D possibly being TRBD2 (6 bases). Per the germline V gene, CDR1 is SGHRS and CDR2 is YFSETQ. Between the trimmed V and J ends, which lost 0 bases and 4 bases, there was a span of 11 bases. The CDR3 sequence is 14 residues long.